This T cell receptor beta chain was retrieved from a study of blood T cell repertoires in COVID-19. Study-wide background: Nucleic acid was either cDNA or gDNA, and it came from T cells, B-cell-depleted T cells, or PBMCs.

The V end lost 3 bases, the J end lost 5 bases, and 7 bases lay between the germline ends. This CDR3 spans 12 amino acids. Germline CDR1 and CDR2: SQVTM and ANQGSEA. The method was immunoSEQ multiplex PCR; TCRdb's version includes in-frame clones alone and lacks a portion of them. The repertoire has about 260,000 clones, 90% of them found once; the top ten carry 3.7%. The chain carries TRBV29-1 and TRBJ2-2, with D uncertain. The TCR was taken from a middle-aged woman with acute or convalescent COVID-19. What was sequenced was peripheral blood. CDR3 sequence reads: CSVDRETGELFF. The CDR3 coding sequence is TGCAGCGTTGACCGAGAAACCGGGGAGCTGTTTTTT.